These 21 T cell receptor beta chains came from one sample sequenced in a study of shared clonotypes between healthy human individuals. Using immunoSEQ multiplex PCR, the repertoire was profiled, and TCRdb retains in-frame clones only, with some absent. Among some 2,000,000 clones listed, approximately 95% were seen once. The sequenced sample consisted of naive CD4+ T cells sorted from blood. Documented subset: CD45RA+ positively selected. Receptors originate from a young man in good health.

The chain employs TRBV19 and TRBJ2-1; 7 bases are a match to TRBD2. There are 15 residues in the CDR3. Trimming took 6 bases from V and 4 from J; bases not matched to a gene: 9. Germline values: CDR1 LNHDA, CDR2 SQIVND (reference sequence). The CDR3, as DNA: TGTGCCAGTAGCCTCCTAGCGGAGCAATACAATGAGCAGTTCTTC. Translating gives CASSLLAEQYNEQFF.

The V call is TRBV4-3, the J call TRBJ2-3, with a weak D call TRBD1 (6 bases). The ends were cut back, 4 bases at V and 0 bases at J, with 17 bases in the middle. CDR3 length equals 17 residues. The V gene's germline CDR1 is LGHNA and CDR2 YSLEER. CDR3 DNA sequence: TGCGCCAGCAGCCTATCCCAGGGGCCACAAAGCACAGATACGCAGTATTTT. This encodes CASSLSQGPQSTDTQYF.

The chain employs TRBV30 and TRBJ1-1; weak D call: TRBD1 (5 bases). Trimming cost V 3 bases and J 1 base, with 12 bases left between them. The germline V gene has CDR1 GTSNPN and CDR2 SVGIG (reference sequence). The CDR3 covers 14 residues. The CDR3 nucleotides read TGTGCCTGGAGGTTGGACACCCGGAACACTGAAGCTTTCTTT. This translates into CAWRLDTRNTEAFF.

The chain joins TRBV28 to TRBJ1-3; D unresolved. The CDR3 extends over 13 amino acids. V was trimmed by 2 bases and J by 3 bases, leaving 5 bases between them. Germline CDR1 reads MDHEN; CDR2 reads SYDVKM. CDR3 protein: CASSLPLGNTIYF. The CDR3 DNA reads TGTGCCAGCAGTTTACCCCTTGGAAACACCATATATTTT.

With respect to this clone: Other DNA variants within this sample encode the same CDR3. The V and J genes are TRBV18 and TRBJ1-2; weak D call: TRBD1 (5 bases). The V gene's germline CDR1 is KGHSH and CDR2 LQKENI. V dropped 3 bases and J dropped 4 bases, with 9 bases sitting between them. The CDR3 is made up of 13 amino acids. CDR3 amino acids: CASSPGTAYGYTF. CDR3 sequence (DNA): TGTGCCAGCTCACCCGGGACGGCCTATGGCTACACCTTC. Together with reference TRBV18 and TRBJ1-2, the CDR3 gives the full variable domain: NAGVMQNPRHLVRRRGQEARLRCSPMKGHSHVYWYRQLPEEGLKFMVYLQKENIIDESGMPKERFSAEFPKEGPSILRIQQVVRGDSAAYFCASSPGTAYGYTFGSGTRLTVV.

A word on this clone: This specimen includes other DNA sequences encoding the same CDR3. The chain joins TRBV2 to TRBJ2-5; D might be TRBD2 (5 bases). The CDR3 consists of 12 residues. Germline V lookup: CDR1 SNHLY, CDR2 FYNNEI. Trimming took 7 bases from V and 4 from J, leaving 10 bases between them. CDR3 loop: CASNRGGETQYF. The CDR3 bases are TGTGCCAGCAACAGAGGAGGAGAGACCCAGTACTTC.

The J gene is TRBJ1-1, the V gene TRBV6-5, with D uncertain. The CDR3 is 14 residues long. Trimming stripped 7 bases from V and 2 bases from J, with 14 bases between. CDR1 is MNHEY, CDR2 SVGAGI, per germline. The DNA for the CDR3 is TGTGCCAGCACCCGAAAACCCTCAAACACTGAAGCTTTCTTT. It translates to CASTRKPSNTEAFF.

V is TRBV6-5 and J is TRBJ2-1; maybe TRBD2 (7 bases). The CDR3 sequence is 16 residues long. Germline V lookup: CDR1 MNHEY, CDR2 SVGAGI. Trimming removed 4 bases from V and 9 bases from J, with 22 bases in between. This CDR3 reads CASSSLGGRGGGEQFF. DNA of the CDR3: TGTGCCAGCAGTTCTCTCGGAGGAAGGGGGGGAGGTGAGCAGTTCTTC.

The chain is built from TRBV10-3 and TRBJ2-7; perhaps TRBD1 as D (5 bases). The CDR3 loop spans 14 amino acids. Trimming removed 4 bases from V and 0 bases from J, with 10 bases in between. Germline assignment: CDR1 ENHRY and CDR2 SYGVKD. In DNA, the CDR3 is TGTGCCATCAGTGCAGGGCCGAGCTCCTACGAGCAGTACTTC. This codes for CAISAGPSSYEQYF.

Note on this clone: Other DNA sequences from this sample encode an identical CDR3 as well. DNA for the CDR3: TGTGCCATCAGTGAAGGAGGCGAGCAGTACTTC. Its protein product is CAISEGGEQYF. The chain uses TRBV10-3 and TRBJ2-7; TRBD2 might be the D (5 bases). Germline V gives CDR1 ENHRY, CDR2 SYGVKD. Between the trimmed V and J ends, which lost 3 bases and 6 bases, there was a span of 6 bases. The CDR3 consists of 11 residues.

This clone occurred a few times. This chain links TRBV7-9 with TRBJ1-5; a weak D match, TRBD1 (6 bases). CDR1 is SEHNR, CDR2 FQNEAQ, per germline (reference sequence). Trimming cost V 5 bases and J 1 base, with 9 bases left between them. The CDR3 spans 14 residues. The CDR3 spells CASSRGQSNQPQHF. CDR3 sequence (DNA): TGTGCCAGCAGCCGAGGACAGAGCAATCAGCCCCAGCATTTT.

The chain employs TRBV28 and TRBJ1-4; maybe TRBD1 (5 bases). The CDR3 runs to 13 residues. V was clipped by 8 bases and J by 8 bases, with 15 bases between them. Germline V CDR1 and CDR2: MDHEN, SYDVKM. The CDR3, as DNA: TGTGCCAGCTCCCTCGGGGGTGGGGAAAAACTGTTTTTT. It codes for CASSLGGGEKLFF. Variable domain in full (rest from reference TRBV28 and TRBJ1-4): DVKVTQSSRYLVKRTGEKVFLECVQDMDHENMFWYRQDPGLGLRLIYFSYDVKMKEKGDIPEGYSVSREKKERFSLILESASTNQTSMYLCASSLGGGEKLFFGSGTQLSVL.

Turning to this clone: One end of the junction does not line up with germline, which may come from a read error. The chain joins TRBV7-7 to TRBJ2-1; D gene uncertain. Germline loops: CDR1 SSHAT, CDR2 FNYEAQ (reference sequence). The CDR3 sequence is 15 residues long. Here the CDR3 DNA reads TGTGCTAGCAGCTTTGGGTTAAGCTCCTACAATGAGCAGTTCTTC. This encodes CASSFGLSSYNEQFF.

This clone was recorded a few times. The sample has other DNA sequences that encode this CDR3 too. The rearrangement uses TRBV2 and TRBJ2-5; D remains unclear. Germline V CDR1 and CDR2: SNHLY, FYNNEI. Trimming pared 7 bases from V and 1 base from J, leaving 4 bases between. The CDR3 has 11 residues. Written as DNA, the CDR3 is TGTGCCAGCACCCCCCAAGAGACCCAGTACTTC. Translation: CASTPQETQYF. Drawing the rest from reference TRBV2 and TRBJ2-5, the complete variable domain is EPEVTQTPSHQVTQMGQEVILRCVPISNHLYFYWYRQILGQKVEFLVSFYNNEISEKSEIFDDQFSVERPDGSNFTLKIRSTKLEDSAMYFCASTPQETQYFGPGTRLLVL.

The gene calls are TRBV4-1 and TRBJ1-5, with D hard to call. The germline V and J ends were trimmed by 0 bases and 7 bases, with 10 bases remaining between them. Germline values: CDR1 MGHRA, CDR2 YSYEKL. This CDR3 has 14 amino acids. The CDR3 DNA is TGCGCCAGCAGCCAAGATCTTAAAAGACAGCCCCAGCATTTT. It yields the protein CASSQDLKRQPQHF.

The chain has TRBV6-1 and TRBJ2-3; 10 bases map to TRBD1. The CDR3 sequence is 14 residues long. The V and J ends lost 10 bases and 6 bases, in that order; junction bases with no gene match: 10. Germline CDR1 reads MNHNS; CDR2 reads SASEGT. CDR3 bases: TGTGCCACCCGGGACAGGGGACAAGGGGATACGCAGTATTTT. It encodes CATRDRGQGDTQYF.

The chain combines TRBV6-5 with TRBJ2-6; D unresolved. Germline-derived CDR1 and CDR2 are MNHEY and SVGAGI. This CDR3 has 13 residues. The V gene lost 8 bases and the J gene lost 1 base, with 6 bases spanning the gap. This chain's CDR3 is CASEGSGANVLTF. CDR3 in DNA: TGTGCCAGCGAAGGTTCTGGGGCCAACGTCCTGACTTTC.

V gene TRBV6-1 combines with J gene TRBJ1-2; unclear D gene. Germline assignment: CDR1 MNHNS and CDR2 SASEGT. This CDR3 spans 14 amino acids. V shed 7 bases and J shed 4 bases, with 16 bases lying between them. The CDR3 DNA reads as TGTGCCAGCACCCCTGCCGGAGGAGGCTATGGCTACACCTTC. Its translation is CASTPAGGGYGYTF.

This clone was observed once. This chain uses TRBV5-8 with TRBJ2-7, with D perhaps assigned TRBD1 or TRBD2 (5 bases each). Trimming cost V 6 bases and J 6 bases, with 16 bases left between them. CDR3 size: 13 residues. Looked up from germline, CDR1 is SGHTS and CDR2 is YDEGEE. CDR3 bases: TGTGCCAGCAACGTCCCTCCAGGGAGCGAGCAGTACTTC. It yields the protein CASNVPPGSEQYF.

The genes are TRBV5-1 and TRBJ2-7; possibly TRBD1 or TRBD2 for D (5 bases each). This CDR3 is built from 15 residues. CDR1 is SGHRS, CDR2 YFSETQ, per germline. V was clipped by 6 bases and J by 0 bases, with 16 bases between them. CDR3 region: CASTTGQSYSYEQYF. The CDR3 nucleotides are TGCGCCAGCACAACGGGGCAATCCTACTCCTACGAGCAGTACTTC.

The J gene is TRBJ1-2, the V gene TRBV7-9, with 12 nucleotides matching TRBD1. In germline, CDR1 is SEHNR, CDR2 FQNEAQ (reference sequence). V shed 5 bases, J shed 4 bases, and the junction held 2 bases outside the gene matches. The CDR3 consists of 14 residues. The chain's CDR3 is CASSRDRGLYGYTF. CDR3 nucleotide sequence: TGTGCCAGCAGCCGGGACAGGGGGCTCTATGGCTACACCTTC.